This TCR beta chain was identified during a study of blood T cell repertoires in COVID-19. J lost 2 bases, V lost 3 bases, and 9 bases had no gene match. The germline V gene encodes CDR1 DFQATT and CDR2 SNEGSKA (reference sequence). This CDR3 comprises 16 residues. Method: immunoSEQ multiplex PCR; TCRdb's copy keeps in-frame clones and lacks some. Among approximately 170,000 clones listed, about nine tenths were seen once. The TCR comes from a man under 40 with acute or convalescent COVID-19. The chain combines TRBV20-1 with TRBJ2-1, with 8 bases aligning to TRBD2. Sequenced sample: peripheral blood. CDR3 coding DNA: TGCAGTGCTAGTTTTTCCGCGGGAGGAACCTACAATGAGCAGTTCTTC. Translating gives CSASFSAGGTYNEQFF.